Listed here are 2 T cell receptor beta chains from one sample, sequenced in a study of blood T cell repertoires in COVID-19. The protocol was immunoSEQ multiplex PCR, while the TCRdb copy is restricted to in-frame clones and leaves out a portion. The sample records about 74,000 clones, more than 90% being singletons. Material for sequencing was peripheral blood. All receptors come from a human donor in a cohort sampled during active COVID-19.

The CDR3 reads CASRRTGFDLQPQHF. The DNA for the CDR3 is TGTGCCAGCAGGCGAACAGGGTTCGATTTGCAGCCCCAGCATTTT. The chain joins TRBV28 to TRBJ1-5; D might be TRBD1 (6 bases). Trimming stripped 6 bases from V and 7 bases from J, with 19 bases between. The CDR3 is 15 amino acids. Germline CDR1 MDHEN, CDR2 SYDVKM.

J is TRBJ1-5 and V is TRBV4-1; 7 bases agree with TRBD1. The V gene end was trimmed by 1 base and the J gene end by 2 bases; junction bases not matched to a gene: 5. Looked up from germline, CDR1 is MGHRA and CDR2 is YSYEKL. The CDR3 has 16 amino acids. In DNA, the CDR3 is TGCGCCAGCAGCCAAGTCGACAGGGTGGGCAATCAGCCCCAGCATTTT. Translation: CASSQVDRVGNQPQHF.